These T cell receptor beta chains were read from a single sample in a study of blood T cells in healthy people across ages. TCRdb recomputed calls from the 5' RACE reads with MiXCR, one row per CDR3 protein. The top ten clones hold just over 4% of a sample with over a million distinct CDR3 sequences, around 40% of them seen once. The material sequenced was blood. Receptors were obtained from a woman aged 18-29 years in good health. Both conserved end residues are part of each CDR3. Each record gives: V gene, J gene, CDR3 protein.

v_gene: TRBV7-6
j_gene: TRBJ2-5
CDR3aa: CASGHISETQYF

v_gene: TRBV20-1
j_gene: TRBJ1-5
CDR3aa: CSALTPNSNQPQHF

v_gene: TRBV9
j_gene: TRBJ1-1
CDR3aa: CASSVGSQSRTEAFF

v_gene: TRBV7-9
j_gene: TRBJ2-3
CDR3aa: CASSPAGERTDTQYF

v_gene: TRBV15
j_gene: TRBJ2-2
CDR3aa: CATNPRPRGNTGELFF

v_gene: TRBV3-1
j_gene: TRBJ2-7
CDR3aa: CASSQDYPVHEQYF

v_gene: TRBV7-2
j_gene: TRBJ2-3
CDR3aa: CASSPRNRYPDTQYF

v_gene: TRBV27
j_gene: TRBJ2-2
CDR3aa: CASSLWGLAGVSTGELFF

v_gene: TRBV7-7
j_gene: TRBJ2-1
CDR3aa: CASSSRLGNNEQFF

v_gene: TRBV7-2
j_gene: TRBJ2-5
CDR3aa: CASSLDLGGEQYF

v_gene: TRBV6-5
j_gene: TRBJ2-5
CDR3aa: CASSNNRDRDEQYF

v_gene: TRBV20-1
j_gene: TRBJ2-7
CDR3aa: CSAREVAGGPYEQYF

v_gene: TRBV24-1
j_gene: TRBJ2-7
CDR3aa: CATRAGSSYEQYF

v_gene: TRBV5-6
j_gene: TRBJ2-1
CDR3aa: CASSRAVVEQFF

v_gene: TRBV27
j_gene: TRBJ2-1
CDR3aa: CASRYDRGAYNEQFF

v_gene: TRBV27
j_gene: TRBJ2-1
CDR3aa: CAAGSIFGYEQFF

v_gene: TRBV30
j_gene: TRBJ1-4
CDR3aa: CAWSGLDSKNEKLFF

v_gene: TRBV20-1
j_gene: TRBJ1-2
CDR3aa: CSAKSQLTGATYYGYTF

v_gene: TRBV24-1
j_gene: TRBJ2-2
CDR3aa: CATSVRTNTGELFF

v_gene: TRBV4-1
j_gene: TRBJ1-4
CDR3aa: CASSTHRVGSTNEKLFF

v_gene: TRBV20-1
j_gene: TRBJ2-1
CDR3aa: CSPFGGSGETQFF

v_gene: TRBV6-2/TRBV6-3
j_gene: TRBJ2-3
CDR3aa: CASQTSTDTQYF

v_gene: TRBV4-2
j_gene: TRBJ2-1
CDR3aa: CASSQEAGRENEQFF

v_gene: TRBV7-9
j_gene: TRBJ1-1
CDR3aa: CASSLRSENTEAFF

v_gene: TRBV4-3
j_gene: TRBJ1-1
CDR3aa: CASSQGTWNTEAFF

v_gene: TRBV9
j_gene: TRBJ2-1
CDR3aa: CASSAGGTYQETQFF

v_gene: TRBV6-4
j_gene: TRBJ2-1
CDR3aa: CASSDKRGGYNEQFF

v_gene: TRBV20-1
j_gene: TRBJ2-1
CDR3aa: CSARDIVRGGPFEQFF

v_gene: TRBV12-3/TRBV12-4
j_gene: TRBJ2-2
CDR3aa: CACSFPPGVEFAGELFF